Each of the 11 T cell receptor beta chains below was sequenced from the same sample in a study of blood T cell repertoires in COVID-19. The repertoire was sequenced with immunoSEQ multiplex PCR; TCRdb's copy has only in-frame clones and lacks some. Of around 480,000 clones in the sample, around 90% were seen once. What was sequenced was PBMCs or T cells enriched from blood (not recorded which). These receptors were collected from a woman younger than 35 who had recovered from COVID-19.

The chain joins TRBV15 to TRBJ2-3; 9 bases match TRBD1. The V gene's germline CDR1 is LNHNV and CDR2 YYDKDF (reference sequence). The CDR3 has 15 amino acids. Losses at the gene ends were 3 bases for V and 3 bases for J; bases not matched to a gene: 4. In DNA form, the CDR3 reads TGTGCCACCAGCAGCCGGGACAGGGAAACAGATACGCAGTATTTT. The encoded protein is CATSSRDRETDTQYF.

This clone has a single count. The chain is built from TRBV2 and TRBJ1-5, with unresolved D. This CDR3 spans 11 amino acids. Germline loops: CDR1 SNHLY, CDR2 FYNNEI. The V and J ends lost 3 bases and 6 bases respectively, with 3 bases between them. The CDR3 DNA sequence: TGTGCCAGCAGTGACGGTCAGCCCCAGCATTTT. This gives the protein CASSDGQPQHF. Full variable domain (outside the CDR3, taken from reference TRBV2 and TRBJ1-5): EPEVTQTPSHQVTQMGQEVILRCVPISNHLYFYWYRQILGQKVEFLVSFYNNEISEKSEIFDDQFSVERPDGSNFTLKIRSTKLEDSAMYFCASSDGQPQHFGDGTRLSIL.

The chain links TRBV5-1 to TRBJ1-1; D ambiguous. V lost 4 bases to trimming and J lost 5 bases, with 12 bases between them. The length of the CDR3 is 13 residues. Germline V lookup: CDR1 SGHRS, CDR2 YFSETQ. The CDR3 region is CASSIQRDTEAFF. In DNA form, the CDR3 reads TGCGCCAGCAGCATTCAGCGGGATACTGAAGCTTTCTTT. The entire variable domain, with the rest obtained from reference TRBV5-1 and TRBJ1-1, is as follows: KAGVTQTPRYLIKTRGQQVTLSCSPISGHRSVSWYQQTPGQGLQFLFEYFSETQRNKGNFPGRFSGRQFSNSRSEMNVSTLELGDSALYLCASSIQRDTEAFFGQGTRLTVV.

This rearrangement joins TRBV6-5 to TRBJ1-2, with 8 bases lining up with TRBD1. The CDR3 has 15 amino acids. The germline gives CDR1 MNHEY, CDR2 SVGAGI. The J segment lost 6 bases and the V segment lost 6 bases, leaving 12 bases of the junction unmatched. CDR3 nucleotides: TGTGCCAGCAGAACAGGGGGAGGAGAGGGGAATGGCTACACCTTC. The encoded protein is CASRTGGGEGNGYTF.

In this sample, this clone turned up once. The CDR3 coding sequence is TGTGCCAGCACCCCCGGGAGGGAACTGTTTTTT. Translating gives CASTPGRELFF. This chain links TRBV6-6 with TRBJ1-4; D is unclear. The V gene lost 7 bases and the J gene lost 12 bases, with 12 bases spanning the gap. CDR3 length: 11 residues. CDR1 is MNHNY and CDR2 is SVGAGI in the germline V gene (reference sequence).

The rearrangement joins TRBV10-3 to TRBJ1-3; D is ambiguous. The germline gives CDR1 ENHRY, CDR2 SYGVKD. V was pared by 10 bases and J by 0 bases, with 10 bases between. The CDR3 loop spans 13 amino acids. The CDR3 sequence: CATEEYSGNTIYF. The CDR3 DNA reads as TGTGCCACCGAAGAGTACTCTGGAAACACCATATATTTT.

V gene TRBV19 combines with J gene TRBJ2-7; no firm D call. This CDR3 comprises 13 residues. The V gene's germline CDR1 is LNHDA and CDR2 SQIVND (reference sequence). V gave up 8 bases and J gave up 2 bases, with 13 bases separating them. CDR3 in DNA: TGTGCCAGTGGGCCACAGTACGCCTACGAGCAGTACTTC. It codes for CASGPQYAYEQYF.

This rearrangement joins TRBV7-8 to TRBJ2-3; D unresolved. This CDR3 comprises 11 residues. Trimming took off 5 bases at V and 6 bases at J, with 6 bases between the two ends. CDR1 is SGHVS and CDR2 is FQNEAQ in the germline V gene. The CDR3 DNA is TGTGCCAGCAGCCGTAGTGATACGCAGTATTTT. As protein: CASSRSDTQYF.

This chain links TRBV10-3 with TRBJ1-1; 7 bases align to TRBD1. From germline, CDR1 is ENHRY and CDR2 SYGVKD. Trimming cost V 5 bases and J 6 bases; bases outside gene matches: 9. CDR3 size: 14 residues. In DNA form, the CDR3 reads TGTGCCATCAGTTTAACAGGGGATGGAGCTGAAGCTTTCTTT. Its translation: CAISLTGDGAEAFF.

The chain couples TRBV4-1 to TRBJ2-3; TRBD2 matches 12 bases. V lost 8 bases and J lost 0; bases outside the gene matches: 6. Germline V gene data show CDR1 as MGHRA and CDR2 as YSYEKL. CDR3 length: 16 amino acids. CDR3 protein: CASAWTSGASTDTQYF. The CDR3 region has the DNA TGCGCCAGCGCATGGACTAGCGGGGCCAGCACAGATACGCAGTATTTT.

Here the CDR3 DNA reads TGTGCCAGTAGTCCCTCTGGACTAGCGGGGGGATCCAGTTACAATGAGCAGTTCTTC. Translation: CASSPSGLAGGSSYNEQFF. The chain couples TRBV19 to TRBJ2-1, with 14 bases aligning to TRBD2. Germline V gene sequence: CDR1 LNHDA, CDR2 SQIVND (reference sequence). The junction had 13 bases not matched to a gene; V was cut back by 5 bases and J by 4 bases. CDR3 length: 19 amino acids.